The 2 T cell receptor beta chains below come from one sample, sequenced in a study of regulatory T cells in long-lasting Graves disease (dated by TCRdb to the early 2020s). The sample's time point label, in plain terms: newly diagnosed GD, antithyroid drugs for less than 3 months. For both TCR sequencing and RNA sequencing, RNA was extracted from PBMCs in TRIzol. Library prep was done by multiplex PCR. Sequencing was carried out with an Illumina HiSeq 4000. TCR beta libraries were built with iRepertoire HTBI primers and Arm-PCR amplification of CDR3 regions. TCRdb reprocessing: public reads trimmed at Q25 with fastp, clones called with MiXCR, in-frame beta chains kept. All rows with the same CDR3 protein become a single entry with the most common DNA and genes. The sample table lists approximately 540,000 distinct CDR3 sequences, around 12% of them with a count of one. The ten largest clones add up to around 10% of the sample.

The sample also formed part of further work on T cells in Graves' hyperthyroidism and ophthalmopathy.

The material was peripheral blood mononuclear cells (PBMCs), obtained at new diagnosis, from a patient treated with antithyroid drugs. These receptor sequences come from a woman aged 25 to 39 with Graves disease. Donor details come from another sample of the same person, matched by shared clones.

This clonotype appeared many times. V is TRBV12-3 or TRBV12-4 and J is TRBJ2-1; D is perhaps TRBD2 (5 bases). Trimming left V 5 bases short and J 0 bases short, with 23 bases between. This CDR3 contains 19 residues. The CDR3 DNA sequence: TGTGCCAGCAGTCCCGCGGCGGGCTACCAAAGAAGCTCCTACAATGAGCAGTTCTTC. Protein product: CASSPAAGYQRSSYNEQFF.

This clonotype was detected once. The rearrangement links TRBV4-1 to TRBJ1-5, with 8 bases lining up with TRBD1. The V and J ends lost 4 bases and 7 bases, in that order; junction bases with no gene match: 6. The CDR3 is made up of 14 amino acids. The germline V gene has CDR1 MGHRA and CDR2 YSYEKL. The CDR3 DNA reads as TGCGCCAGCAGCCGCGGACAGGGCGGACAGCCCCAGCATTTT. This encodes CASSRGQGGQPQHF.